The clone carrying this T cell receptor (beta chain) has more than one count but fewer than ten. Its target is unknown. For the diagnoses, clinical symptoms, serum thyroxine and TRAb, thyroid ultrasound and orbital computed tomography were used. The CDR3 loop spans 14 amino acids. Germline loops: CDR1 SGHTA, CDR2 FQGNSA. V was trimmed by 5 bases and J by 4 bases, leaving 11 bases between them. Researchers amplified the TCR beta CDR3 regions from RNA transcripts. HTBI primers were employed in a first-round RT-PCR of the TCR CDR3. TCRdb itself ran the multiplex PCR reads through MiXCR, one entry per CDR3 protein. Altogether hundreds of thousands of distinct CDR3 sequences are present, over 40% being singletons, with the ten largest covering approximately 7.2%. The entry originates in a study of T cells in Graves' hyperthyroidism and ophthalmopathy. Study observations and caveats: Blood also contained most expanded thyroid clonotypes above 0.001. For ophthalmopathy, model prediction preceded onset by a median around 7 months.

V and J are TRBV7-2 and TRBJ2-2, with D perhaps matching TRBD1 (5 bases). This TCR derives from an adult man with Graves' disease, either hyperthyroidism or ophthalmopathy (not recorded which). Sample: peripheral blood or thyroid tissue (not recorded which). CDR3 residues: CASSPPGFTGELFF. As DNA, the CDR3 is TGTGCCAGCAGCCCCCCAGGGTTCACCGGGGAGCTGTTTTTT.